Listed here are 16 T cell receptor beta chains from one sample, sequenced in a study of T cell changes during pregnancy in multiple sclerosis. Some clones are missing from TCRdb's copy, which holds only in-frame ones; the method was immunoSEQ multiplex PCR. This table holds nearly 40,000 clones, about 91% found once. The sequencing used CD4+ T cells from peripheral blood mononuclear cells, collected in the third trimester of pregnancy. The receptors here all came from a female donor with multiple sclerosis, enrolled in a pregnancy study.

The CDR3 DNA is TGTGCCAGCAGCTCAATAGCGAGCTCCTACAATGAGCAGTTCTTC. Translating gives CASSSIASSYNEQFF. The chain uses TRBV7-2 and TRBJ2-1, with D possibly matching TRBD2 (5 bases). Germline V gene sequence: CDR1 SGHTA, CDR2 FQGNSA. V was pared by 4 bases and J by 0 bases, with 10 bases between. This CDR3 has 15 amino acids. The full variable domain, in which reference TRBV7-2 and TRBJ2-1 provide the parts outside the CDR3, is GAGVSQSPSNKVTEKGKDVELRCDPISGHTALYWYRQSLGQGLEFLIYFQGNSAPDKSGLPSDRFSAERTGGSVSTLTIQRTQQEDSAVYLCASSSIASSYNEQFFGPGTRLTVL.

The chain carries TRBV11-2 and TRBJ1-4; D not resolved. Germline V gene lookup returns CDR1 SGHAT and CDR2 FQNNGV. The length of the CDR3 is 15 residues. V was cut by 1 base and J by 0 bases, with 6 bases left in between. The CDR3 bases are TGTGCCAGCAGCTTAGTCCGCGCAACTAATGAAAAACTGTTTTTT. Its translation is CASSLVRATNEKLFF.

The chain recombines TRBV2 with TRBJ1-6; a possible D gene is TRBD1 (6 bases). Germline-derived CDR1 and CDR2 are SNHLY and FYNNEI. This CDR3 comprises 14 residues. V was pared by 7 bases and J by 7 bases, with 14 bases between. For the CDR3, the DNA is TGTGCCAGCACTTCCGGGACACCAAATTCACCCCTCCACTTT. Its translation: CASTSGTPNSPLHF.

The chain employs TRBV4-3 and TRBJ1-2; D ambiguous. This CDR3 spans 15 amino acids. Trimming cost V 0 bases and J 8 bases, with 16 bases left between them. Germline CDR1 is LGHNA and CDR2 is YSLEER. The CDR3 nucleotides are TGCGCCAGCAGCCAAGATGGAGGCAGGTCGAGGGGCTACACCTTC. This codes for CASSQDGGRSRGYTF.

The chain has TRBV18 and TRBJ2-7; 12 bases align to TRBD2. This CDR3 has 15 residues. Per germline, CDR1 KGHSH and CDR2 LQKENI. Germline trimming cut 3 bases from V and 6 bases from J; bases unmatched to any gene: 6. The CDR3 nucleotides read TGTGCCAGCTCACCGGGACTAGCGGGTCCATCCGAGCAGTACTTC. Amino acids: CASSPGLAGPSEQYF.

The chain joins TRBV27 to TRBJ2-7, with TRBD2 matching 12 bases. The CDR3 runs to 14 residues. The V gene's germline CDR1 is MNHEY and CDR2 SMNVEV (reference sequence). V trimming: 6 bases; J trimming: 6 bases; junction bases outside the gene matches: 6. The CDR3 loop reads CASSRLAGDREQYF. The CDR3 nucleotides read TGTGCCAGCAGCCGACTAGCGGGAGATCGCGAGCAGTACTTC.

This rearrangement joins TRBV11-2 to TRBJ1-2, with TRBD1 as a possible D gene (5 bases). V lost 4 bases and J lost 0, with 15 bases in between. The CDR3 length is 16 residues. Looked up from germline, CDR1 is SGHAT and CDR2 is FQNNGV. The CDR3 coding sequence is TGTGCCAGCAGCTCGATACGTCGGGGGGCTAACTATGGCTACACCTTC. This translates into CASSSIRRGANYGYTF.

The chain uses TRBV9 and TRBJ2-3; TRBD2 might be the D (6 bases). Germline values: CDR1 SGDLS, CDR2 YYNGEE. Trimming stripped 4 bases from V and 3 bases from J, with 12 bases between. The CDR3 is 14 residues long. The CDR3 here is CASSPPGTTDTQYF. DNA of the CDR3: TGTGCCAGCAGCCCTCCCGGGACTACAGATACGCAGTATTTT.

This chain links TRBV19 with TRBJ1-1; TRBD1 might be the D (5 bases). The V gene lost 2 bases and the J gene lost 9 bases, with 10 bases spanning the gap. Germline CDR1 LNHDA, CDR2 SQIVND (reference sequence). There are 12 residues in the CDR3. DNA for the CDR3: TGTGCCAGTAGTATACAGGGCGGAAAAGCTTTCTTT. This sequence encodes CASSIQGGKAFF.

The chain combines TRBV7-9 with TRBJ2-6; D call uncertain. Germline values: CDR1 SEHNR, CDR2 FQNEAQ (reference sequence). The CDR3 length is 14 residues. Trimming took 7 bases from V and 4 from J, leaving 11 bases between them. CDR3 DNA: TGTGCCAGCACAGCCCCAGCGGGGGCCAACGTCCTGACTTTC. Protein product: CASTAPAGANVLTF. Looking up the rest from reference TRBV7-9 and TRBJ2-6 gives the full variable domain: DTGVSQNPRHKITKRGQNVTFRCDPISEHNRLYWYRQTLGQGPEFLTYFQNEAQLEKSRLLSDRFSAERPKGSFSTLEIQRTEQGDSAMYLCASTAPAGANVLTFGAGSRLTVL.

CDR3 DNA sequence: TGCAGCGCTCCGAGTCCCACAGATACGCAGTATTTT. Translated: CSAPSPTDTQYF. The rearrangement links TRBV29-1 to TRBJ2-3; D remains ambiguous. The V and J ends lost 7 bases and 2 bases respectively, with 10 bases between them. The CDR3 is 12 residues long. Germline V gene sequence: CDR1 SQVTM, CDR2 ANQGSEA.

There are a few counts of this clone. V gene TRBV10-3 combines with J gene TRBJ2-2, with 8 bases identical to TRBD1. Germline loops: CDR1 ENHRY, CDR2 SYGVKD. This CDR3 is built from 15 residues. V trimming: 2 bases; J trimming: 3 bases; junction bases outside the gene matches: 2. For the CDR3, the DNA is TGTGCCATCAGTGAGGTACAGGGGGACACCGGGGAGCTGTTTTTT. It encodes CAISEVQGDTGELFF.

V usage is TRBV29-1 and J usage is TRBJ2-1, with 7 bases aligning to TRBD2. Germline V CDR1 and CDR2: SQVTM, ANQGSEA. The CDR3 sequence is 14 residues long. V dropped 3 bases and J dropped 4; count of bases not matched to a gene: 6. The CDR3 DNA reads TGCAGCGTTGATGGCGGGAGCTATTACAATGAGCAGTTCTTC. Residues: CSVDGGSYYNEQFF.

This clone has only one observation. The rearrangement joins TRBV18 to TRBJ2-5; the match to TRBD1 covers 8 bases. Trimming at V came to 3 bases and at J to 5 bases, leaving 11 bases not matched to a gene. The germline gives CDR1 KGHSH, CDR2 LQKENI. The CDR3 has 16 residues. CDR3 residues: CASSPSTGGSRETQYF. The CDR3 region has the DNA TGTGCCAGCTCACCTAGTACAGGGGGATCAAGGGAGACCCAGTACTTC.

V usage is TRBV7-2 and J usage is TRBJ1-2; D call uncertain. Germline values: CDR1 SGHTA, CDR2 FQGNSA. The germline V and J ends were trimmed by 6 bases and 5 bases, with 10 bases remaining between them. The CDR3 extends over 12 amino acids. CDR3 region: CASSRELYGYTF. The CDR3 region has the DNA TGTGCCAGCAGTCGTGAGCTTTATGGCTACACCTTC.

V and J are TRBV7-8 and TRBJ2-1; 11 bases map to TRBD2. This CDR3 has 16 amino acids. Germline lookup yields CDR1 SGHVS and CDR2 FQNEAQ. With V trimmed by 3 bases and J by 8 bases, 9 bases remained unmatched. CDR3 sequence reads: CASSFGVLAGVDEQFF. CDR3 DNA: TGTGCCAGCAGCTTTGGCGTACTAGCGGGAGTCGATGAGCAGTTCTTC.